The T cell receptor (beta chain) described here comes from a study of T cells in women clearing cervical HPV infection. Study summary: No precancer developed; the control's incident HPV16 infection cleared within 12 months.

As regards this clone: Read coverage stops 3 residues before the CDR3 terminus; the germline J gene supplies the remainder.

immunoSEQ multiplex PCR used an average of approximately 1,300 ng genomic DNA. Data came from immunoSEQ multiplex PCR; TCRdb stores just in-frame clones and leaves some out. The sample has 25,000 to 35,000 clones. V shed 4 bases and J 5 bases; nucleotides not matched to a gene: 11. The CDR3 consists of 16 residues. Germline CDR1 and CDR2: LNHDA and SQIVND (reference sequence). All participants had a single incident cervical HPV16 infection, and prevalent HPV16 infections were excluded. The specimen sequenced was blood buffy coat. The V call is TRBV19, the J call TRBJ2-5; 9 nucleotides match TRBD2. This clonotype was sampled from a woman aged 18-70 years with a cervical HPV16 infection that either progressed to CIN3+ or cleared (not recorded which). The covered CDR3 bases are TGTGCCAGTAGTACCCACCGCGGGGGGGCTGCGGAGACC. Translating it yields CASSTHRGGAAET. Given in full, the CDR3 is CASSTHRGGAAETQYF.